Below are 29 T cell receptor beta chains sequenced from a single sample in a study of T-cell reconstitution after alpha-beta-depleted transplantation in children. Unique molecular identifiers featured in how the TCRbeta library was prepared. From the PCR reads, TCRdb called clonotypes with MiXCR, one entry per CDR3 protein. Altogether just over 950,000 distinct CDR3 sequences are present, roughly 29% being singletons, with the ten largest covering approximately 30%. The specimen comprised PBMCs, mostly from graft donor cells, sampled 360 days after TCRalphabeta/CD19-depleted stem cell transplant. Receptors were obtained from a boy less than two years old who had a stem cell transplant for SCID, so the T cells may come from the graft donor.

This clonotype was counted only a few times. The CDR3 sequence is CASSLSRRNEKLFF. The CDR3, as DNA: TGCGCCAGCAGCTTGTCCAGGAGGAATGAAAAACTGTTTTTT. The chain uses TRBV5-1 and TRBJ1-4, with D uncertain. CDR1 is SGHRS, CDR2 YFSETQ, per germline. Trimming shortened V by 1 base and J by 5 bases, and 9 bases separated the two germline ends. This CDR3 has 14 residues.

CDR3 coding DNA: TGTGCCAGCAGTTGGACAGGGGTTGGTAATCAGCCCCAGCATTTT. Residues: CASSWTGVGNQPQHF. V usage is TRBV6-5 and J usage is TRBJ1-5; TRBD1 aligns across 9 bases. Germline V gives CDR1 MNHEY, CDR2 SVGAGI. This CDR3 has 15 amino acids. V shed 4 bases, J shed 4 bases, and the junction held 5 bases outside the gene matches.

J is TRBJ2-7 and V is TRBV7-6; 8 bases match TRBD1. Germline CDR1 is SGHVS and CDR2 is FNYEAQ. CDR3 size: 15 residues. J gave up 4 bases and V 5 bases, and 10 bases lay outside the gene matches. The CDR3 sequence: CASSPGQGYMYEQYF. The CDR3 bases are TGTGCCAGCAGCCCCGGACAGGGCTACATGTACGAGCAGTACTTC. The full variable domain, rest sourced from reference TRBV7-6 and TRBJ2-7, is GAGVSQSPRYKVTKRGQDVALRCDPISGHVSLYWYRQALGQGPEFLTYFNYEAQQDKSGLPNDRFSAERPEGSISTLTIQRTEQRDSAMYRCASSPGQGYMYEQYFGPGTRLTVT.

The gene calls are TRBV7-8 and TRBJ2-7; TRBD2 agrees at 7 bases. V trimming: 2 bases; J trimming: 1 base; junction bases outside the gene matches: 5. Germline loops: CDR1 SGHVS, CDR2 FQNEAQ. This CDR3 comprises 15 residues. CDR3 protein: CASSLYVSGSYEQYF. The CDR3 DNA sequence: TGTGCCAGCAGCTTATACGTTAGCGGGTCCTACGAGCAGTACTTC.

The DNA of the CDR3 is TGCAGTGCTACCGACGGGGGAAGCACAGATACGCAGTATTTT. Protein product: CSATDGGSTDTQYF. The V gene is TRBV20-1, the J gene TRBJ2-3; TRBD2 might be the D (6 bases). There are 14 residues in the CDR3. The V end lost 4 bases, the J end lost 0 bases, and 11 bases lay between the germline ends. Looked up from germline, CDR1 is DFQATT and CDR2 is SNEGSKA (reference sequence).

This clonotype was seen only a few times. This sequence joins TRBV3-1 and TRBJ1-2; no firm D call. Germline lookup yields CDR1 LGHDT and CDR2 YNNKEL (reference sequence). V shed 4 bases and J shed 7 bases, with 16 bases lying between them. The CDR3 covers 14 residues. The CDR3 DNA sequence: TGTGCCAGCAGCCCCCCTTGGGGTAACGGTGGCTACACCTTC. Translated, it gives CASSPPWGNGGYTF.

There are many counts of this clonotype. This sequence joins TRBV5-1 and TRBJ2-7, with D perhaps TRBD1 or TRBD2 (5 bases each). This CDR3 is built from 15 residues. Germline CDR1 and CDR2: SGHRS and YFSETQ. Trimming pared 0 bases from V and 0 bases from J, leaving 10 bases between. CDR3 bases: TGCGCCAGCAGCTTGGCGGCAGGGAGCTCCTACGAGCAGTACTTC. Translating gives CASSLAAGSSYEQYF.

This clonotype was counted between two and nine times. Relative to the germline gene, one junction end is altered; a read error may explain this. This chain links TRBV5-1 with TRBJ1-2; a possible D gene is TRBD1 (6 bases). CDR3 length: 14 amino acids. In germline, CDR1 is SGHRS, CDR2 YFSETQ. The CDR3 DNA reads as TGTGCCAGCAGCCCTGGACAGACTAACTATGGCTACACCTTC. This translates into CASSPGQTNYGYTF. Variable domain in full (rest from reference TRBV5-1 and TRBJ1-2): KAGVTQTPRYLIKTRGQQVTLSCSPISGHRSVSWYQQTPGQGLQFLFEYFSETQRNKGNFPGRFSGRQFSNSRSEMNVSTLELGDSALYLCASSPGQTNYGYTFGSGTRLTVV.

This chain connects TRBV6-6 to TRBJ1-4; D is unresolved. Germline CDR1 reads MNHNY; CDR2 reads SVGAGI (reference sequence). Trimming stripped 0 bases from V and 12 bases from J, with 11 bases between. This CDR3 region has 13 residues. The CDR3, as DNA: TGTGCCAGCAGTTACTCGGAAAAGTTGGAACTGTTTTTT. Its protein is CASSYSEKLELFF.

In this sample, this clonotype turned up a few times. The J gene is TRBJ2-2, the V gene TRBV6-5; D may be TRBD1 (5 bases). Germline CDR1 reads MNHEY; CDR2 reads SVGAGI. The CDR3 spans 16 residues. V dropped 6 bases and J dropped 0 bases, with 14 bases sitting between them. The CDR3 nucleotides are TGTGCCAGCAGCTATCTGACAGCCTCGAACACCGGGGAGCTGTTTTTT. This sequence encodes CASSYLTASNTGELFF.

This chain links TRBV7-2 with TRBJ2-2; 8 nucleotides align to TRBD2. V lost 4 bases to trimming and J lost 0 bases; unmatched junction nucleotides: 7. The CDR3 spans 17 residues. Germline-derived CDR1 and CDR2 are SGHTA and FQGNSA. The CDR3 sequence: CASSSSLAVANTGELFF. CDR3 nucleotides: TGTGCCAGCAGCTCATCACTAGCGGTGGCGAACACCGGGGAGCTGTTTTTT.

The J gene is TRBJ2-3, the V gene TRBV5-1; 7 bases align to TRBD2. V dropped 0 bases and J dropped 4; count of bases not matched to a gene: 5. Germline V gives CDR1 SGHRS, CDR2 YFSETQ. The CDR3 runs to 15 residues. The CDR3 reads CASSLAGLEADTQYF. CDR3 coding DNA: TGCGCCAGCAGCTTGGCAGGACTAGAGGCAGATACGCAGTATTTT.

This clonotype was picked up a small number of times. This sequence joins TRBV28 and TRBJ2-5; possible D gene TRBD1, 6 bases. V was shortened by 4 bases and J by 4 bases, with 10 bases between the two germline ends. From germline, CDR1 is MDHEN and CDR2 SYDVKM. The CDR3 totals 13 residues. The CDR3 DNA follows: TGTGCCAGCAGTTCCCCAGGGGCAGAGACCCAGTACTTC. Its protein is CASSSPGAETQYF.

This clonotype was found a few times. V is TRBV7-2 and J is TRBJ2-7; no clear D. CDR1 is SGHTA and CDR2 is FQGNSA in the germline V gene. This CDR3 spans 14 amino acids. V lost 2 bases to trimming and J lost 2 bases, with 10 bases between them. The CDR3 DNA reads TGTGCCAGCAGCTTAATCGGCGGTCCCTACGAGCAGTACTTC. It encodes CASSLIGGPYEQYF. Complete variable domain (other parts from reference TRBV7-2 and TRBJ2-7): GAGVSQSPSNKVTEKGKDVELRCDPISGHTALYWYRQSLGQGLEFLIYFQGNSAPDKSGLPSDRFSAERTGGSVSTLTIQRTQQEDSAVYLCASSLIGGPYEQYFGPGTRLTVT.

This rearrangement joins TRBV11-2 to TRBJ1-2, with no clear D. Trimming cost V 4 bases and J 7 bases, with 10 bases left between them. The CDR3 is 12 residues long. Germline V gene lookup returns CDR1 SGHAT and CDR2 FQNNGV. The CDR3 DNA reads TGTGCCAGCAGCTCCGCAGACGTTGGCTACACCTTC. It codes for CASSSADVGYTF.

This clonotype has only a few counts. This chain links TRBV29-1 with TRBJ2-3; D may be TRBD2 (6 bases). The V gene lost 4 bases and the J gene lost 0 bases, with 11 bases spanning the gap. The V gene's germline CDR1 is SQVTM and CDR2 ANQGSEA. The CDR3 has 14 residues. The CDR3, as DNA: TGCAGCGTTGGGCACGGGACTAGCACAGATACGCAGTATTTT. It yields the protein CSVGHGTSTDTQYF.

The chain links TRBV3-1 to TRBJ2-7, with D tentatively TRBD1 (6 bases). Germline loops: CDR1 LGHDT, CDR2 YNNKEL (reference sequence). This CDR3 has 13 amino acids. Trimming pared 5 bases from V and 6 bases from J, leaving 14 bases between. CDR3 in amino acids: CASSKSNRAEQYF. The CDR3 DNA reads TGTGCCAGCAGCAAGTCAAACAGGGCCGAGCAGTACTTC.

V usage is TRBV20-1 and J usage is TRBJ2-1; TRBD2 matches 7 bases. From germline, CDR1 is DFQATT and CDR2 SNEGSKA (reference sequence). The CDR3 spans 19 residues. The V and J ends lost 1 base and 5 bases, in that order; junction bases with no gene match: 20. The CDR3 loop reads CSARGPVRRGTGGDNEQFF. Written as DNA, the CDR3 is TGCAGTGCTAGAGGCCCTGTTCGGCGGGGGACGGGTGGGGACAATGAGCAGTTCTTC.

The table lists this clonotype with a few counts. V gene TRBV29-1 combines with J gene TRBJ2-3, with 8 bases lining up with TRBD2. The junction had 10 bases not matched to a gene; V was cut back by 2 bases and J by 6 bases. CDR3 length equals 15 residues. Germline CDR1 is SQVTM and CDR2 is ANQGSEA. The CDR3 region has the DNA TGCAGCGTTGAATTCGACCGGGGGGGCCCTGATACGCAGTATTTT. Its translation: CSVEFDRGGPDTQYF.

The sample holds one count of this clonotype. CDR3 bases: TGTGCCAGCAGTTACAGGGCAGGGGATACGCAGTATTTT. Translating it yields CASSYRAGDTQYF. The gene calls are TRBV6-6 and TRBJ2-3; possible D gene TRBD1, 5 bases. Germline CDR1 and CDR2: MNHNY and SVGAGI (reference sequence). CDR3 length: 13 residues. Trimming took off 2 bases at V and 6 bases at J, with 9 bases between the two ends.

This clonotype was recorded once. This sequence joins TRBV11-2 and TRBJ2-3, with a weak D call TRBD2 (8 bases). Germline values: CDR1 SGHAT, CDR2 FQNNGV. V lost 5 bases and J 4 bases, leaving 25 bases between the germline ends. This CDR3 contains 18 residues. CDR3 in amino acids: CASSTRQGGGSWPDTQYF. The CDR3 nucleotides are TGTGCCAGCAGCACCAGACAGGGCGGGGGGTCCTGGCCAGATACGCAGTATTTT.

This clonotype has a handful of counts. The J gene is TRBJ2-3, the V gene TRBV13, with TRBD2 matching 13 bases. The germline CDR1 and CDR2 sequences are PRHDT and FYEKMQ (reference sequence). V was clipped by 3 bases and J by 4 bases; unmatched bases: 4. The CDR3 has 16 amino acids. CDR3 DNA sequence: TGTGCCAGCAGCTTTACTAGCGGGGGGGGCTCAGATACGCAGTATTTT. This codes for CASSFTSGGGSDTQYF. The variable domain in full, with the rest retrieved from reference TRBV13 and TRBJ2-3, is AAGVIQSPRHLIKEKRETATLKCYPIPRHDTVYWYQQGPGQDPQFLISFYEKMQSDKGSIPDRFSAQQFSDYHSELNMSSLELGDSALYFCASSFTSGGGSDTQYFGPGTRLTVL.

This clonotype has more than one count but fewer than ten. The gene calls are TRBV11-1 and TRBJ1-4; 9 nucleotides align to TRBD1. This CDR3 spans 19 amino acids. Germline trimming cut 5 bases from V and 0 bases from J; bases unmatched to any gene: 13. Germline CDR1 and CDR2: SGHAT and FQDESV (reference sequence). The CDR3 bases are TGTGCCAGCAGCGCCGTTGGACAGGGGAACTGGGCAACTAATGAAAAACTGTTTTTT. Translated: CASSAVGQGNWATNEKLFF.

This clonotype occurred a few times. The rearrangement uses TRBV28 and TRBJ2-5; D uncertain. The CDR3 contains 15 residues. The V gene lost 3 bases and the J gene lost 3 bases, with 14 bases spanning the gap. Germline V gene data show CDR1 as MDHEN and CDR2 as SYDVKM. The CDR3 sequence is CASSFGLWAEETQYF. Written as DNA, the CDR3 is TGTGCCAGCAGTTTCGGCCTCTGGGCGGAAGAGACCCAGTACTTC.

This clonotype was seen more than once but under ten times. The V call is TRBV20-1, the J call TRBJ1-1; no reliable D call. In germline, CDR1 is DFQATT, CDR2 SNEGSKA (reference sequence). Trimming took off 0 bases at V and 0 bases at J, with 14 bases between the two ends. The CDR3 has 16 residues. For the CDR3, the DNA is TGCAGTGCTAGAGAACCGATAGGGCACCTGAACACTGAAGCTTTCTTT. It encodes CSAREPIGHLNTEAFF.

This clonotype turned up a few times. The chain links TRBV10-3 to TRBJ2-3; a weak D match, TRBD2 (5 bases). Trimming removed 2 bases from V and 1 base from J, with 7 bases in between. The CDR3 is made up of 14 amino acids. CDR1 and CDR2 (germline): ENHRY, SYGVKD. Here the CDR3 DNA reads TGTGCCATCAGTGAGATGCGGGGCACAGATACGCAGTATTTT. This gives the protein CAISEMRGTDTQYF.

This clonotype was observed a few times. V gene TRBV12-3 or TRBV12-4 combines with J gene TRBJ1-1, with TRBD1 identical over 7 bases. This CDR3 spans 13 amino acids. After removal of 7 bases from V and 6 bases from J, the junction contained 8 bases not matched to a gene. This CDR3 reads CASTSQGVPEAFF. CDR3 DNA: TGTGCCAGCACTTCCCAGGGGGTCCCTGAAGCTTTCTTT.

This chain links TRBV7-4 with TRBJ2-7, with TRBD2 matching over 11 bases. CDR3 length: 14 residues. Germline CDR1 reads SGHVT; CDR2 reads SQSDAQ. Trimming cost V 8 bases and J 4 bases; bases outside gene matches: 7. The CDR3 coding sequence is TGTGCCAGCGTTCTAGCGGGGGGACCTTACGAGCAGTACTTC. The encoded protein is CASVLAGGPYEQYF.

The rearrangement joins TRBV7-9 to TRBJ2-3, with TRBD2 matching over 8 bases. There are 13 residues in the CDR3. The germline V gene has CDR1 SEHNR and CDR2 FQNEAQ (reference sequence). V was pared by 11 bases and J by 1 base, with 5 bases of the junction left unmatched. CDR3: CAGRGARTDTQYF. The CDR3 nucleotides are TGTGCCGGGCGGGGGGCCCGCACAGATACGCAGTATTTT.